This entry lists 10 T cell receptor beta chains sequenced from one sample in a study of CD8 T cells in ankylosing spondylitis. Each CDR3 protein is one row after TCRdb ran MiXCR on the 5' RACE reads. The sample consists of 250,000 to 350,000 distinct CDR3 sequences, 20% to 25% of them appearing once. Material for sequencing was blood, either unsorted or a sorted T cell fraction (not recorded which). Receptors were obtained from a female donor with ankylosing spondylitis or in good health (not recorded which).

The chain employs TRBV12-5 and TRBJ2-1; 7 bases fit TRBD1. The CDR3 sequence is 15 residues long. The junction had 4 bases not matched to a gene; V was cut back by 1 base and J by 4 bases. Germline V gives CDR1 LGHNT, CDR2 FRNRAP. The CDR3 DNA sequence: TGTGCTAGTGGTTTGGACAGGGGAAGGTACAATGAGCAGTTCTTC. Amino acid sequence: CASGLDRGRYNEQFF.

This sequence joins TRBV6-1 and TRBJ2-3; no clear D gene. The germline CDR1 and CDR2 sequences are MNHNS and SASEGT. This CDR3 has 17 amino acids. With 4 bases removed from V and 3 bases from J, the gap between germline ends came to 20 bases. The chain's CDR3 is CASSALGPTLRTDTQYF. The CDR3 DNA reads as TGTGCCAGCAGTGCCTTGGGTCCCACCCTCCGGACAGATACGCAGTATTTT.

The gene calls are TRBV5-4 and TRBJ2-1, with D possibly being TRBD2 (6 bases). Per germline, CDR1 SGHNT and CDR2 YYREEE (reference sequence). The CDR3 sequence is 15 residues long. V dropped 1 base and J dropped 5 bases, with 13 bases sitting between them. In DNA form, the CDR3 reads TGTGCCAGCAGCTTGTGGGAGGTGTCTCACAATGAGCAGTTCTTC. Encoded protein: CASSLWEVSHNEQFF.

CDR3 loop: CASKQGSALYEQYF. CDR3 nucleotide sequence: TGTGCCAGCAAACAGGGAAGCGCCCTCTACGAGCAGTACTTC. The chain has TRBV2 and TRBJ2-7; TRBD1 is a possible D gene (6 bases). The V end lost 7 bases, the J end lost 3 bases, and 16 bases lay between the germline ends. CDR1 and CDR2 (germline): SNHLY, FYNNEI. The CDR3 extends over 14 amino acids.

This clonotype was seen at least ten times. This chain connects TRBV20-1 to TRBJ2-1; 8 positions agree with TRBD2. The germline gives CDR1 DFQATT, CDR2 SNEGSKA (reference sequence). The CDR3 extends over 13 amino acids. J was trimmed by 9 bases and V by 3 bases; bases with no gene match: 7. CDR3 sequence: CSASGRGEGEQFF. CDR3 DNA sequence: TGCAGTGCTAGCGGGAGGGGAGAAGGTGAGCAGTTCTTC.

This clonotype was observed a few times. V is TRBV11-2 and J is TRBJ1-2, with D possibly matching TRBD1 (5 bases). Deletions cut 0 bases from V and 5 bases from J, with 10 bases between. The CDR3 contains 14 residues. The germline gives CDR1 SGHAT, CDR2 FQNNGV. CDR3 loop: CASSLDRVAYGYTF. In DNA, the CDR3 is TGTGCCAGCAGCTTAGACAGGGTGGCGTATGGCTACACCTTC. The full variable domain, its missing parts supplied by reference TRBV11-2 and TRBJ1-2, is EAGVAQSPRYKIIEKRQSVAFWCNPISGHATLYWYQQILGQGPKLLIQFQNNGVVDDSQLPKDRFSAERLKGVDSTLKIQPAKLEDSAVYLCASSLDRVAYGYTFGSGTRLTVV.

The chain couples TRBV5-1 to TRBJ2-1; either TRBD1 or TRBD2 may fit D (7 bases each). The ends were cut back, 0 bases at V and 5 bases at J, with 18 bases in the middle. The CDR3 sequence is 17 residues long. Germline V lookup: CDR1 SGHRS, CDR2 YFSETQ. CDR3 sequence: CASSLARGGGPDNEQFF. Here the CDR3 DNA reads TGCGCCAGCAGCTTGGCCAGGGGGGGAGGGCCGGACAATGAGCAGTTCTTC.

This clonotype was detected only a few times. Here the CDR3 DNA reads TGTGCCAGCGCCTGGGTGAGGGGGCGGGTTGGTGAGCAGTTCTTC. Translated, it gives CASAWVRGRVGEQFF. The chain has TRBV12-3 or TRBV12-4 and TRBJ2-1; TRBD1 agrees at 7 bases. V dropped 8 bases and J dropped 9; count of bases not matched to a gene: 16. The CDR3 contains 15 residues.

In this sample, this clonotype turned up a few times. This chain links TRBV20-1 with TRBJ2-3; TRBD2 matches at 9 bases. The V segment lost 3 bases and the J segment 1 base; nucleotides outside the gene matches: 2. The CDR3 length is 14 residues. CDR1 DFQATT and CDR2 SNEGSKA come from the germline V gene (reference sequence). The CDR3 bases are TGCAGTGCTAGGGCTAGCGGGGGCACAGATACGCAGTATTTT. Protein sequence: CSARASGGTDTQYF.

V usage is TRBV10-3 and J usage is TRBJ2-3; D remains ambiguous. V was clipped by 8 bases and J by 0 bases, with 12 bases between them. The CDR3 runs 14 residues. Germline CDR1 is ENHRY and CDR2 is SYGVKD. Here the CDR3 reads CAIGSRGSTDTQYF. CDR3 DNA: TGTGCCATCGGGTCTCGCGGCAGCACAGATACGCAGTATTTT.